These T cell receptor beta chains were read from a single sample in a study of blood T cell repertoires in COVID-19. Sequenced by immunoSEQ multiplex PCR; TCRdb stores in-frame clones only, minus some. The sample yields approximately 150,000 clones, approximately 87% seen once. Sequencing input: peripheral blood. These receptors were taken from a woman between 45 and 60 years old with active or convalescent COVID-19. Each CDR3 is given with its conserved first and last residue. Each record gives: D gene, J gene, clone size, V gene, CDR3 DNA, CDR3 protein. The D gene is left open where the match is weak. Size values are once, few and many counts, or a class for expanded clones, and some rows have none.

- TRBJ2-2 - TRBV4-2 TGTGCCAGCAGCTCCTCCCCAGGGGCAAACACCGGGGAGCTGTTTTTT CASSSSPGANTGELFF
TRBD2 TRBJ2-4 - TRBV29-1 TGCAGCGGGACTAGCGGGGGGGCGAACATTCAGTACTTC CSGTSGGANIQYF
- TRBJ2-6 - TRBV10-3 TGTGCCATCATGATGAGCTCTGGGGCCAACGTCCTGACTTTC CAIMMSSGANVLTF
TRBD2 TRBJ2-7 - TRBV29-1 TGCAGCGTCGAGCGGGAGGGCCTCGGCGAGCAGTACTTC CSVEREGLGEQYF
- TRBJ2-3 - TRBV24-1 TGTGCCACCAGTGACCCTGGGGGGGGCGGCACAGATACGCAGTATTTT CATSDPGGGGTDTQYF
TRBD2 TRBJ2-5 - TRBV2 TGTGCCAGCAGAGGGGGGACTAGCGGGAGAGAAAGAGAGACCCAGTACTTC CASRGGTSGRERETQYF
TRBD1 TRBJ2-1 - TRBV5-1 TGCGCCAGCAGCTCCGGGACAGCCCGATATGAGCAGTTCTTC CASSSGTARYEQFF
- TRBJ2-1 - TRBV29-1 TGCAGCGTTGAAGATATCCCGGAGCAGTTCTTC CSVEDIPEQFF
TRBD1 TRBJ2-5 - TRBV18 TGTGCCAGCTCGGGAGTAGGGGGCGAGACCCAGTACTTC CASSGVGGETQYF
TRBD1 TRBJ2-7 many TRBV25-1 TGTGCCAGCACGGGACAGGCTTTATACGAGCAGTACTTC CASTGQALYEQYF